This is a list of T cell receptor beta chains from one sample in a study of identical twins' blood T cells. TCRdb re-analysed the 5' RACE reads in MiXCR, keeping a single row per CDR3 protein. This table has hundreds of thousands of distinct CDR3 sequences, about 28% appearing once. Sequencing used PBMCs. Source of these receptors: a woman between 18 and 50 years old in good health. Both conserved end residues are part of each CDR3. A D gene is named only where the DNA matches it firmly. Not every row has a clone size; where given, it reads once, few, many or a size class.

v_call: TRBV21-1; d_call: -; j_call: TRBJ1-1; clone_size: -; cdr3_aa: CASSITRTVWSQRAFF; cdr3_nt: TGTGCCAGCAGCATAACTAGGACAGTTTGGTCGCAGAGGGCTTTCTTT
v_call: TRBV11-2; d_call: -; j_call: TRBJ2-5; clone_size: -; cdr3_aa: CASSLGHSYQETQYF; cdr3_nt: TGTGCCAGCAGCTTAGGGCATTCGTACCAAGAGACCCAGTACTTC
v_call: TRBV6-1; d_call: -; j_call: TRBJ2-2; clone_size: few; cdr3_aa: CASMNGVIGTGELFF; cdr3_nt: TGTGCCAGCATGAACGGGGTAATTGGCACCGGGGAGCTGTTTTTT
v_call: TRBV20-1; d_call: -; j_call: TRBJ2-4; clone_size: -; cdr3_aa: CSARDLEGSNIQYF; cdr3_nt: TGCAGTGCTAGAGATCTCGAGGGGTCAAACATTCAGTACTTC
v_call: TRBV20-1; d_call: -; j_call: TRBJ2-7; clone_size: -; cdr3_aa: CSVFDGPSYEQYF; cdr3_nt: TGCAGTGTATTTGACGGACCCTCCTACGAGCAGTACTTC
v_call: TRBV28; d_call: -; j_call: TRBJ1-2; clone_size: few; cdr3_aa: CASSLPGKGGYTF; cdr3_nt: TGTGCCAGCAGTTTACCGGGGAAGGGTGGCTACACCTTC
v_call: TRBV19; d_call: -; j_call: TRBJ2-3; clone_size: -; cdr3_aa: CASSPRDTLFTDTQYF; cdr3_nt: TGTGCCAGTAGTCCCCGGGACACCCTATTCACAGATACGCAGTATTTT
v_call: TRBV5-1; d_call: -; j_call: TRBJ1-2; clone_size: -; cdr3_aa: CASSPSGEAGYTF; cdr3_nt: TGCGCCAGCAGCCCCTCCGGGGAGGCTGGCTACACCTTC
v_call: TRBV11-3; d_call: -; j_call: TRBJ2-2; clone_size: -; cdr3_aa: CASSLVANTGELFF; cdr3_nt: TGTGCCAGCAGCTTAGTGGCTAACACCGGGGAGCTGTTTTTT
v_call: TRBV19; d_call: TRBD1; j_call: TRBJ1-2; clone_size: -; cdr3_aa: CASSEQGRNYGYTF; cdr3_nt: TGTGCCAGTAGCGAACAGGGGAGGAACTATGGCTACACCTTC
v_call: TRBV6-6; d_call: -; j_call: TRBJ1-1; clone_size: -; cdr3_aa: CASSYSNLATRGTEAFF; cdr3_nt: TGTGCCAGCAGTTACTCGAATCTGGCGACAAGGGGCACTGAAGCTTTCTTT
v_call: TRBV4-2; d_call: -; j_call: TRBJ2-1; clone_size: many; cdr3_aa: CASSPSWGLADEQFF; cdr3_nt: TGTGCCAGCAGCCCAAGTTGGGGCCTGGCTGATGAGCAGTTCTTC
v_call: TRBV25-1; d_call: -; j_call: TRBJ2-1; clone_size: -; cdr3_aa: CASSEFQVANEQFF; cdr3_nt: TGTGCCAGCAGTGAATTTCAGGTGGCTAATGAGCAGTTCTTC
v_call: TRBV2; d_call: -; j_call: TRBJ1-1; clone_size: -; cdr3_aa: CASSEGGETEAFF; cdr3_nt: TGTGCCAGCAGTGAAGGGGGGGAAACTGAAGCTTTCTTT
v_call: TRBV5-6; d_call: TRBD1; j_call: TRBJ1-2; clone_size: -; cdr3_aa: CASSLVDREDNGYTF; cdr3_nt: TGTGCCAGCAGCTTGGTTGACAGGGAGGATAATGGCTACACCTTC
v_call: TRBV6-6; d_call: -; j_call: TRBJ1-5; clone_size: -; cdr3_aa: CATKLGEARSNQPQHF; cdr3_nt: TGTGCCACTAAGTTAGGGGAGGCCAGAAGCAATCAGCCCCAGCATTTT
v_call: TRBV10-3; d_call: -; j_call: TRBJ1-4; clone_size: -; cdr3_aa: CAISELGTNEKLFF; cdr3_nt: TGTGCCATCAGTGAGTTGGGTACTAATGAAAAACTGTTTTTT
v_call: TRBV18; d_call: -; j_call: TRBJ1-2; clone_size: -; cdr3_aa: CASSPPNRVSGYTF; cdr3_nt: TGTGCCAGCTCACCACCAAACAGGGTGTCTGGCTACACCTTC
v_call: TRBV18; d_call: -; j_call: TRBJ2-7; clone_size: -; cdr3_aa: CASSALGRYEQYF; cdr3_nt: TGTGCCAGCTCGGCCCTGGGTCGCTACGAGCAGTACTTC
v_call: TRBV19; d_call: -; j_call: TRBJ1-5; clone_size: -; cdr3_aa: CASGAYSNQPQHF; cdr3_nt: TGTGCCAGCGGGGCCTATAGCAATCAGCCCCAGCATTTT
v_call: TRBV5-1; d_call: -; j_call: TRBJ2-5; clone_size: few; cdr3_aa: CASSLGRGQETQYF; cdr3_nt: TGCGCCAGCAGCTTGGGCAGAGGTCAAGAGACCCAGTACTTC
v_call: TRBV5-1; d_call: TRBD2; j_call: TRBJ2-3; clone_size: -; cdr3_aa: CASSILAEGTDTQYF; cdr3_nt: TGCGCCAGCAGCATCCTAGCGGAGGGCACAGATACGCAGTATTTT
v_call: TRBV5-1; d_call: -; j_call: TRBJ2-7; clone_size: -; cdr3_aa: CASSLTGLSYERYF; cdr3_nt: TGCGCCAGCAGCCTTACAGGGTTAAGCTACGAGCGGTACTTC
v_call: TRBV5-1; d_call: TRBD1; j_call: TRBJ2-2; clone_size: few; cdr3_aa: CASSRTGGTGELFF; cdr3_nt: TGCGCCAGCAGCCGTACAGGGGGCACCGGGGAGCTGTTTTTT
v_call: TRBV20-1; d_call: TRBD1; j_call: TRBJ2-7; clone_size: few; cdr3_aa: CSARTGTGASYEQYF; cdr3_nt: TGCAGTGCTCGTACCGGGACAGGGGCCTCCTACGAGCAGTACTTC
v_call: TRBV11-2; d_call: TRBD1; j_call: TRBJ1-4; clone_size: -; cdr3_aa: CASSSPNSPGQNEKLFF; cdr3_nt: TGTGCCAGCAGTTCCCCCAACTCACCGGGACAGAATGAAAAACTGTTTTTT
v_call: TRBV6-1; d_call: -; j_call: TRBJ2-3; clone_size: many; cdr3_aa: CASSGVLEGTDTQYF; cdr3_nt: TGTGCCAGCAGTGGTGTACTTGAGGGCACAGATACGCAGTATTTT
v_call: TRBV20-1; d_call: -; j_call: TRBJ1-1; clone_size: -; cdr3_aa: CSARVTGTESFF; cdr3_nt: TGCAGTGCTAGAGTTACGGGGACTGAATCTTTCTTT
v_call: TRBV6-6; d_call: -; j_call: TRBJ2-7; clone_size: -; cdr3_aa: CASSYGQRVYEQYF; cdr3_nt: TGTGCCAGCAGTTACGGGCAGCGCGTCTACGAGCAGTACTTC
v_call: TRBV7-9; d_call: -; j_call: TRBJ1-1; clone_size: -; cdr3_aa: CASSPPQLNTEAFF; cdr3_nt: TGTGCCAGCAGCCCACCACAGCTGAACACTGAAGCTTTCTTT
v_call: TRBV6-1; d_call: -; j_call: TRBJ1-2; clone_size: -; cdr3_aa: CASTEGQGWRGYTF; cdr3_nt: TGTGCCAGCACCGAAGGTCAGGGTTGGCGGGGCTACACCTTC
v_call: TRBV5-1; d_call: -; j_call: TRBJ1-2; clone_size: few; cdr3_aa: CASSLGAEYGYTF; cdr3_nt: TGCGCCAGCAGCTTGGGGGCAGAGTATGGCTACACCTTC
v_call: TRBV9; d_call: -; j_call: TRBJ2-5; clone_size: many; cdr3_aa: CASSLEAQGMRETQYF; cdr3_nt: TGTGCCAGCAGCTTAGAGGCACAGGGTATGAGGGAGACCCAGTACTTC
v_call: TRBV20-1; d_call: TRBD1; j_call: TRBJ2-7; clone_size: -; cdr3_aa: CSAPGTGPTHEQYF; cdr3_nt: TGCAGTGCTCCCGGGACAGGGCCAACCCACGAGCAGTACTTC
v_call: TRBV7-6; d_call: -; j_call: TRBJ1-6; clone_size: few; cdr3_aa: CASAPHKYNSPLHF; cdr3_nt: TGTGCCAGCGCCCCGCACAAATATAATTCACCCCTCCACTTT
v_call: TRBV29-1; d_call: TRBD1; j_call: TRBJ2-7; clone_size: -; cdr3_aa: CSIRDRGYEQYF; cdr3_nt: TGCAGCATCCGGGACAGGGGTTACGAGCAGTACTTC
v_call: TRBV20-1; d_call: -; j_call: TRBJ1-4; clone_size: few; cdr3_aa: CSASGFWEKLFF; cdr3_nt: TGCAGTGCTTCAGGGTTTTGGGAAAAACTGTTTTTT
v_call: TRBV7-6; d_call: -; j_call: TRBJ1-3; clone_size: few; cdr3_aa: CASSPNPGNTIYF; cdr3_nt: TGTGCCAGCAGCCCTAATCCGGGAAACACCATATATTTT
v_call: TRBV10-3; d_call: -; j_call: TRBJ1-2; clone_size: once; cdr3_aa: CAISMGTPSYGYTF; cdr3_nt: TGTGCCATCAGTATGGGGACCCCTAGCTATGGCTACACCTTC
v_call: TRBV6-2/TRBV6-3; d_call: -; j_call: TRBJ1-1; clone_size: -; cdr3_aa: CASSYRERIRNTEAFF; cdr3_nt: TGTGCCAGCAGTTACAGGGAGAGGATCCGGAACACTGAAGCTTTCTTT
v_call: TRBV2; d_call: -; j_call: TRBJ2-3; clone_size: many; cdr3_aa: CASSVIAEGTDTQYF; cdr3_nt: TGTGCCAGCAGTGTCATAGCGGAAGGGACAGATACGCAGTATTTT
v_call: TRBV2; d_call: -; j_call: TRBJ1-3; clone_size: few; cdr3_aa: CASSSRDRSGNTIYF; cdr3_nt: TGTGCCAGCAGCTCCAGGGACCGAAGCGGAAACACCATATATTTT
v_call: TRBV12-3/TRBV12-4; d_call: TRBD1; j_call: TRBJ1-2; clone_size: -; cdr3_aa: CASSEDRGGYTF; cdr3_nt: TGTGCCAGCAGCGAGGACAGGGGTGGCTACACCTTC
v_call: TRBV20-1; d_call: -; j_call: TRBJ2-7; clone_size: -; cdr3_aa: CSASPGISYEQYF; cdr3_nt: TGCAGTGCTAGTCCCGGGATCTCCTACGAGCAGTACTTC
v_call: TRBV11-2; d_call: -; j_call: TRBJ2-2; clone_size: -; cdr3_aa: CASSWGRGTREGELFF; cdr3_nt: TGTGCCAGCAGCTGGGGACGCGGGACGAGGGAAGGGGAGCTGTTTTTT
v_call: TRBV9; d_call: -; j_call: TRBJ2-5; clone_size: few; cdr3_aa: CASSATWEQETQYF; cdr3_nt: TGTGCCAGCAGCGCCACCTGGGAGCAAGAGACCCAGTACTTC